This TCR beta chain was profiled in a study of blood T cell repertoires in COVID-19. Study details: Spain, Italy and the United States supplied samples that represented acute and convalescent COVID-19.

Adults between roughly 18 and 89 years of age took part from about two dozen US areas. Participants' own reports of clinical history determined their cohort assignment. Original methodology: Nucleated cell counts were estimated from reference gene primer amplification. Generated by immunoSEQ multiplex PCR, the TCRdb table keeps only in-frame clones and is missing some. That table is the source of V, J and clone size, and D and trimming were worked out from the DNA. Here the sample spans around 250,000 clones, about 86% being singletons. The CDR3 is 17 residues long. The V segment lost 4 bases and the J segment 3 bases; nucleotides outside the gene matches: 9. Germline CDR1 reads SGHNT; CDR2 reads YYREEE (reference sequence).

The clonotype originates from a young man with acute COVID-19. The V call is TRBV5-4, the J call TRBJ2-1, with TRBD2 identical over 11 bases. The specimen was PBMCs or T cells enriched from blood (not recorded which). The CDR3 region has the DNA TGTGCCAGCAGCGCCTCTAGCGGGAGGACTTTCTACAATGAGCAGTTCTTC. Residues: CASSASSGRTFYNEQFF.